This is a list of T cell receptor beta chains from one sample in a study of blood T cells in healthy people across ages. MiXCR, applied by TCRdb to the 5' RACE reads, yields one record per CDR3 protein. The table records 550,000 to 600,000 distinct CDR3 sequences, 27% of them present only once. Sequencing was carried out using blood. Receptor source: a woman in her seventies in good health. The CDR3 runs from the conserved cysteine through the conserved F or W. The order of the fields is J gene, clone size, D gene, V gene, CDR3 DNA, CDR3 protein. A D gene is named only where the DNA matches it firmly. Clone size is stated in some rows and not others, as once, few, many or a class when expanded.

J gene: TRBJ2-2
clone size: many
D gene: .
V gene: TRBV11-3
CDR3 DNA: TGTGCCAGCAGCTTAGGAGATGCGAACACCGGGGAGCTGTTTTTT
CDR3 protein: CASSLGDANTGELFF

J gene: TRBJ2-3
clone size: .
D gene: .
V gene: TRBV9
CDR3 DNA: TGTGCCAGCAGCGTAGTCGAGGATACTAGCACAGATACGCAGTATTTT
CDR3 protein: CASSVVEDTSTDTQYF

J gene: TRBJ1-1
clone size: few
D gene: .
V gene: TRBV12-3/TRBV12-4
CDR3 DNA: TGTGCCAGCAGTTTATTTGAGGCGGCGAACACTGAAGCTTTCTTT
CDR3 protein: CASSLFEAANTEAFF

J gene: TRBJ2-5
clone size: few
D gene: .
V gene: TRBV20-1
CDR3 DNA: TGCAGTGCTGCCGGGACCTCGACGGAGACCCAGTACTTC
CDR3 protein: CSAAGTSTETQYF

J gene: TRBJ2-7
clone size: .
D gene: .
V gene: TRBV7-8
CDR3 DNA: TGTGCCAGCAGCTTAGCGCCGGGCGGGGACTACGAGCAGTACTTC
CDR3 protein: CASSLAPGGDYEQYF

J gene: TRBJ2-7
clone size: .
D gene: TRBD1
V gene: TRBV2
CDR3 DNA: TGTGCCAGCAGGGACCGGGACAGGGCCCACGAGCAGTACTTC
CDR3 protein: CASRDRDRAHEQYF

J gene: TRBJ2-5
clone size: .
D gene: .
V gene: TRBV5-1
CDR3 DNA: TGCGCCAGCAGCTTGGCCTACAGGGCGGAGACCCAGTACTTC
CDR3 protein: CASSLAYRAETQYF

J gene: TRBJ2-3
clone size: .
D gene: .
V gene: TRBV12-3/TRBV12-4
CDR3 DNA: TGTGCCAGCAGTTCCCGACAGTCCACAGATACGCAGTATTTT
CDR3 protein: CASSSRQSTDTQYF

J gene: TRBJ2-5
clone size: many
D gene: .
V gene: TRBV7-2
CDR3 DNA: TGTGCCAGCAGCTCGGACTGGGGCGGGACCCAGTACTTC
CDR3 protein: CASSSDWGGTQYF

J gene: TRBJ1-4
clone size: few
D gene: .
V gene: TRBV6-1
CDR3 DNA: TGTGCCAGCAGTGAAGCGGGGGCAGGGAGTGAAAAACTGTTTTTT
CDR3 protein: CASSEAGAGSEKLFF

J gene: TRBJ2-1
clone size: .
D gene: .
V gene: TRBV18
CDR3 DNA: TGTGCCAGCTCACCCCCCGGGCCCCACTACAATGAGCAGTTCTTC
CDR3 protein: CASSPPGPHYNEQFF

J gene: TRBJ1-1
clone size: few
D gene: .
V gene: TRBV29-1
CDR3 DNA: TGCAGCGTTGGAGTGGTCAGGGTTAACACTGAAGCTTTCTTT
CDR3 protein: CSVGVVRVNTEAFF

J gene: TRBJ2-2
clone size: .
D gene: .
V gene: TRBV5-1
CDR3 DNA: TGCGCCAGCAGCTTGGGTCAGTTCAACACCGGGGAGCTGTTTTTT
CDR3 protein: CASSLGQFNTGELFF

J gene: TRBJ1-2
clone size: .
D gene: TRBD1
V gene: TRBV6-5
CDR3 DNA: TGTGCCAGCAGACCACAGGGGGCGGGTGGCTACACCTTC
CDR3 protein: CASRPQGAGGYTF

J gene: TRBJ1-4
clone size: few
D gene: .
V gene: TRBV25-1
CDR3 DNA: TGTGCCAGCAGTGAATTAGGGGTTGAAAAACTGTTTTTT
CDR3 protein: CASSELGVEKLFF

J gene: TRBJ1-2
clone size: few
D gene: .
V gene: TRBV29-1
CDR3 DNA: TGCAGCCTGCACCCCCACGGCAGTGGGAGAGATGGCTACACCTTC
CDR3 protein: CSLHPHGSGRDGYTF

J gene: TRBJ2-1
clone size: few
D gene: .
V gene: TRBV5-6
CDR3 DNA: TGTGCCAGCAGATCTGAGAATGAGCAGTTCTTC
CDR3 protein: CASRSENEQFF

J gene: TRBJ1-3
clone size: .
D gene: TRBD1
V gene: TRBV18
CDR3 DNA: TGTGCCAGCTCACCCTGGACAGGGATCACTGGAAACACCATATATTTT
CDR3 protein: CASSPWTGITGNTIYF

J gene: TRBJ2-1
clone size: .
D gene: TRBD1
V gene: TRBV15
CDR3 DNA: TGTGCCGCCAGCAGAGCCCCTCCGGGACAGGCGGGGAATGAGCAGTTCTTC
CDR3 protein: CAASRAPPGQAGNEQFF

J gene: TRBJ1-2
clone size: .
D gene: .
V gene: TRBV20-1
CDR3 DNA: TGCAGTGCTAGGAGGGGGGATCGCGGCTACACCTTC
CDR3 protein: CSARRGDRGYTF

J gene: TRBJ2-3
clone size: few
D gene: .
V gene: TRBV7-2
CDR3 DNA: TGTGCCAGCAGCTTTCTCGGGCAGTCTGATACGCAGTATTTT
CDR3 protein: CASSFLGQSDTQYF

J gene: TRBJ2-5
clone size: few
D gene: .
V gene: TRBV3-1
CDR3 DNA: TGTGCCAGCAGCCACCCCCCTGGGGGGACCCAGTACTTC
CDR3 protein: CASSHPPGGTQYF

J gene: TRBJ1-2
clone size: few
D gene: .
V gene: TRBV29-1
CDR3 DNA: TGCAGCGTTGACTTGGGAGGGTTGGGCTATGGCTACACCTTC
CDR3 protein: CSVDLGGLGYGYTF

J gene: TRBJ2-1
clone size: .
D gene: .
V gene: TRBV5-1
CDR3 DNA: TGCGCCAGCAGCTTGAGGGGGGGAGGTGAGCAGTTCTTC
CDR3 protein: CASSLRGGGEQFF

J gene: TRBJ1-2
clone size: few
D gene: .
V gene: TRBV6-5
CDR3 DNA: TGTGCCAGCAGTTACTCGACACCTAACTATGGCTACACCTTC
CDR3 protein: CASSYSTPNYGYTF

J gene: TRBJ2-7
clone size: many
D gene: TRBD1
V gene: TRBV18
CDR3 DNA: TGTGCCAGCTCACCGGGACAGTCTTCCTACGAGCAGTACTTC
CDR3 protein: CASSPGQSSYEQYF

J gene: TRBJ1-5
clone size: .
D gene: TRBD1
V gene: TRBV15
CDR3 DNA: TGTGCCACCAGGGCCCGGACAGGGGGTCAGCCCCAGCATTTT
CDR3 protein: CATRARTGGQPQHF

J gene: TRBJ2-4
clone size: .
D gene: TRBD2
V gene: TRBV28
CDR3 DNA: TGTGCCAGCAGCCATTCGGGAGGGGAGAAAAACATTCAGTACTTC
CDR3 protein: CASSHSGGEKNIQYF

J gene: TRBJ1-1
clone size: .
D gene: TRBD1
V gene: TRBV15
CDR3 DNA: TGTGCCACCAGCAGACCCCGGACAGGGCTCACTGAAGCTTTCTTT
CDR3 protein: CATSRPRTGLTEAFF

J gene: TRBJ2-5
clone size: few
D gene: .
V gene: TRBV7-2
CDR3 DNA: TGTGCCAGCAGCTTTTTTGGGGGATTGGAGACCCAGTACTTC
CDR3 protein: CASSFFGGLETQYF

J gene: TRBJ1-2
clone size: .
D gene: .
V gene: TRBV12-3/TRBV12-4
CDR3 DNA: TGTGCCAGCAGTATCGGACCTAACTATGGCTACACCTTC
CDR3 protein: CASSIGPNYGYTF

J gene: TRBJ1-2
clone size: .
D gene: .
V gene: TRBV30
CDR3 DNA: TGTGCCTGGAGTGTACACCCGGGGAGGGGAGGCTACACCTTC
CDR3 protein: CAWSVHPGRGGYTF

J gene: TRBJ1-2
clone size: many
D gene: .
V gene: TRBV30
CDR3 DNA: TGTGCCTGGAGCCCAAACTATGGCTACACCTTC
CDR3 protein: CAWSPNYGYTF

J gene: TRBJ2-3
clone size: few
D gene: .
V gene: TRBV7-2
CDR3 DNA: TGTGCCAGCAGCTTAGGGATTACAGATACGCAGTATTTT
CDR3 protein: CASSLGITDTQYF

J gene: TRBJ2-5
clone size: .
D gene: .
V gene: TRBV20-1
CDR3 DNA: TGCAGTGCGTACTGGGCGCGGGAGACCCAGTACTTC
CDR3 protein: CSAYWARETQYF

J gene: TRBJ2-1
clone size: .
D gene: TRBD2
V gene: TRBV7-2
CDR3 DNA: TGTGCCAGCAGCCGGGGACTAGCGGGGGGGGTCGGGCAGTTCTTC
CDR3 protein: CASSRGLAGGVGQFF

J gene: TRBJ2-2
clone size: few
D gene: .
V gene: TRBV6-1
CDR3 DNA: TGTGCCAGCAGCATCCGATCTAGCTCCGTCACCGGGGAGCTGTTTTTT
CDR3 protein: CASSIRSSSVTGELFF

J gene: TRBJ1-3
clone size: .
D gene: .
V gene: TRBV5-6
CDR3 DNA: TGTGCCAGCAGCTTGTACAGGGTCAGCTCTGGAAACACCATATATTTT
CDR3 protein: CASSLYRVSSGNTIYF

J gene: TRBJ2-1
clone size: few
D gene: TRBD1
V gene: TRBV20-1
CDR3 DNA: TGCAGTGCCAACCCGGGGACAGGATCATACAATGAGCAGTTCTTC
CDR3 protein: CSANPGTGSYNEQFF

J gene: TRBJ1-4
clone size: .
D gene: .
V gene: TRBV4-2
CDR3 DNA: TGTGCCAGCAGCCAAGATTGGGGGGGTGAGGAAAAACTGTTTTTT
CDR3 protein: CASSQDWGGEEKLFF

J gene: TRBJ1-1
clone size: few
D gene: TRBD1
V gene: TRBV9
CDR3 DNA: TGTGCCAGCAGCGACCGGGACAGGGGATCTGAAGCTTTCTTT
CDR3 protein: CASSDRDRGSEAFF

J gene: TRBJ2-5
clone size: few
D gene: TRBD2
V gene: TRBV5-1
CDR3 DNA: TGCGCCAGCAGCTTCTCTAGCGGGTGGGAGACCCAGTACTTC
CDR3 protein: CASSFSSGWETQYF

J gene: TRBJ1-1
clone size: many
D gene: .
V gene: TRBV6-6
CDR3 DNA: TGTGCCAGCAGTTACGGGCAGTTTTTTGAAGCTTTCTTT
CDR3 protein: CASSYGQFFEAFF

J gene: TRBJ1-2
clone size: .
D gene: TRBD1
V gene: TRBV29-1
CDR3 DNA: TGCAGCGTTGAAGTAGGGGACAGCCATGGCTACACCTTC
CDR3 protein: CSVEVGDSHGYTF

J gene: TRBJ2-7
clone size: few
D gene: .
V gene: TRBV3-1
CDR3 DNA: TGTGCCAGCAGCCAGATGGGCTCCTACGAGCAGTACTTC
CDR3 protein: CASSQMGSYEQYF

J gene: TRBJ1-2
clone size: .
D gene: TRBD1
V gene: TRBV30
CDR3 DNA: TGTGCCTGGAGAGGACAGGCGGGGAGCTATGGCTACACCTTC
CDR3 protein: CAWRGQAGSYGYTF

J gene: TRBJ1-3
clone size: .
D gene: TRBD1
V gene: TRBV19
CDR3 DNA: TGTGCCAGTAGAAGGGACAGGGAAACCTCTGGAAACACCATATATTTT
CDR3 protein: CASRRDRETSGNTIYF

J gene: TRBJ1-5
clone size: few
D gene: TRBD1
V gene: TRBV6-6
CDR3 DNA: TGTGCCAGCACTATAGGGGGCTCTGGAGGCAATCAGCCCCAGCATTTT
CDR3 protein: CASTIGGSGGNQPQHF

J gene: TRBJ2-7
clone size: .
D gene: .
V gene: TRBV29-1
CDR3 DNA: TGCAGCGTTGCCCGGGGCAACGCCTACGAGCAGTACTTC
CDR3 protein: CSVARGNAYEQYF

J gene: TRBJ1-1
clone size: few
D gene: .
V gene: TRBV27
CDR3 DNA: TGTGCCAGCAGTTTATCGAGAGGATTCAACACTGAAGCTTTCTTT
CDR3 protein: CASSLSRGFNTEAFF

J gene: TRBJ2-5
clone size: few
D gene: TRBD2
V gene: TRBV11-2
CDR3 DNA: TGTGCCAGCAGCTTCCAGCGGGGGTCTAAACAAGAGACCCAGTACTTC
CDR3 protein: CASSFQRGSKQETQYF

J gene: TRBJ2-2
clone size: few
D gene: TRBD2
V gene: TRBV7-8
CDR3 DNA: TGTGCCAGCAGCCCCTTAGCGGGGACGAACACCGGGGAGCTGTTTTTT
CDR3 protein: CASSPLAGTNTGELFF

J gene: TRBJ2-1
clone size: .
D gene: TRBD2
V gene: TRBV4-2
CDR3 DNA: TGTGCCAGCAGCCAAGATGGGGGGACTAGCTCCTACAATGAGCAGTTCTTC
CDR3 protein: CASSQDGGTSSYNEQFF